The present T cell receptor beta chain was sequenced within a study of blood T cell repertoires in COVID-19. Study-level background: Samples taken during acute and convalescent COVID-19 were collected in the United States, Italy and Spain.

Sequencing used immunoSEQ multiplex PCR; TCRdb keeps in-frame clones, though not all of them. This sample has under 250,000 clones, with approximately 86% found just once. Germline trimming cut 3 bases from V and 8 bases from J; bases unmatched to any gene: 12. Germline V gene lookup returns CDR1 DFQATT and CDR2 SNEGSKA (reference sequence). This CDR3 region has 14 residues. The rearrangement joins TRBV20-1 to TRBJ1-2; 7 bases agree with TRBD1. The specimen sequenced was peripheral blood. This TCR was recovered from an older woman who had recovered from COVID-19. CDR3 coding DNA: TGCAGTGCTAGTGATGACAGGGTAAGAGGAGGCTACACCTTC. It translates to CSASDDRVRGGYTF.